These T cell receptor beta chains were read from a single sample in a study of CD8 T cells in ankylosing spondylitis. TCRdb called the 5' RACE reads again in MiXCR, with one record for every CDR3 protein. The profile covers about 480,000 distinct CDR3 sequences, with more than 15% appearing a single time and just over 1% taken by the ten largest. Sequenced: blood, either unsorted or a sorted T cell fraction (not recorded which). The receptors stem from a male donor with ankylosing spondylitis. Both conserved end residues are part of each CDR3. Each record gives: D gene, J gene, clone size, V gene, CDR3 DNA, CDR3 protein. D genes are given only for firm matches. The size of a clone is reported for some rows only, either as once, few or many, or as a class for expanded clones.

d_call: TRBD1; j_call: TRBJ2-3; clone_size: .; v_call: TRBV29-1; cdr3_nt: TGCAGCGCCCTGGGGCGGCGACAGGGTGTCTCAGATACGCAGTATTTT; cdr3_aa: CSALGRRQGVSDTQYF
d_call: .; j_call: TRBJ2-1; clone_size: .; v_call: TRBV2; cdr3_nt: TGTGCCAGCAGGCAAAGGAGCGGTGAGCAGTTCTTC; cdr3_aa: CASRQRSGEQFF
d_call: .; j_call: TRBJ1-3; clone_size: many; v_call: TRBV5-5; cdr3_nt: TGTGCCAGCAGCTTTGAGCGGTCGAGCTCTGGAAACACCATATATTTT; cdr3_aa: CASSFERSSSGNTIYF
d_call: .; j_call: TRBJ1-2; clone_size: few; v_call: TRBV11-2; cdr3_nt: TGTGCCAGCAGCTCAGGGATACGCTACACCTTC; cdr3_aa: CASSSGIRYTF
d_call: .; j_call: TRBJ2-5; clone_size: few; v_call: TRBV5-1; cdr3_nt: TGCGCCAGCAGACGCAATAGGACGGGCCGGGAGACCCAGTACTTC; cdr3_aa: CASRRNRTGRETQYF
d_call: .; j_call: TRBJ2-1; clone_size: many; v_call: TRBV7-2; cdr3_nt: TGTGCCAGCAGCTTTGGGGGTTTTGAGCAGTTCTTC; cdr3_aa: CASSFGGFEQFF
d_call: TRBD2; j_call: TRBJ2-2; clone_size: few; v_call: TRBV7-2; cdr3_nt: TGTGCCAGCAGCCCACGACTAGCGGGAGTTACCGGGGAGCTGTTTTTT; cdr3_aa: CASSPRLAGVTGELFF
d_call: .; j_call: TRBJ1-1; clone_size: .; v_call: TRBV6-5; cdr3_nt: TGTGCCAGCAGTTACAGGGAGGCGAACACTGAAGCTTTCTTT; cdr3_aa: CASSYREANTEAFF
d_call: TRBD1; j_call: TRBJ1-3; clone_size: .; v_call: TRBV9; cdr3_nt: TGTGCCAGCAGCGAGGACAGGGGAGTTGGAAACACCATATATTTT; cdr3_aa: CASSEDRGVGNTIYF
d_call: TRBD1; j_call: TRBJ1-2; clone_size: .; v_call: TRBV18; cdr3_nt: TGTGCCAGCTCACCCGGGACAGGGGATGCCTATGGCTACACCTTC; cdr3_aa: CASSPGTGDAYGYTF
d_call: .; j_call: TRBJ1-2; clone_size: .; v_call: TRBV20-1; cdr3_nt: TGCAGTGGAGTCCCAAACTATGGCTACACCTTC; cdr3_aa: CSGVPNYGYTF
d_call: .; j_call: TRBJ2-7; clone_size: .; v_call: TRBV18; cdr3_nt: TGTGCCAGCTCACCACAGGACAGAAACTACGAGCAGTACTTC; cdr3_aa: CASSPQDRNYEQYF
d_call: .; j_call: TRBJ2-1; clone_size: .; v_call: TRBV20-1; cdr3_nt: TGCAGTGCTACCGAAAGCTCCTACAATGAGCAGTTCTTC; cdr3_aa: CSATESSYNEQFF
d_call: .; j_call: TRBJ1-4; clone_size: .; v_call: TRBV20-1; cdr3_nt: TGCAGTGCTAGAGATCTAGTTACGGAGTTCGAAAAACTGTTTTTT; cdr3_aa: CSARDLVTEFEKLFF
d_call: .; j_call: TRBJ2-7; clone_size: .; v_call: TRBV3-1; cdr3_nt: TGTGCCAGCAGCCACCCAATAGAGGCGCATTCGGGGCAGTACTTC; cdr3_aa: CASSHPIEAHSGQYF
d_call: .; j_call: TRBJ1-2; clone_size: few; v_call: TRBV12-3/TRBV12-4; cdr3_nt: TGTGCCAGCAGTTTAGGCAGGGTCCCCCTTTATGGCTACACCTTC; cdr3_aa: CASSLGRVPLYGYTF
d_call: .; j_call: TRBJ2-2; clone_size: few; v_call: TRBV15; cdr3_nt: TGTGCCACCAGCCGCGTCGGGTACGGGCCCGGGGAGCTGTTTTTT; cdr3_aa: CATSRVGYGPGELFF
d_call: .; j_call: TRBJ2-4; clone_size: many; v_call: TRBV27; cdr3_nt: TGTGCCAGCAGTTTGGTAGCAGTGGGAGGAAACATTCAGTACTTC; cdr3_aa: CASSLVAVGGNIQYF
d_call: TRBD1; j_call: TRBJ1-6; clone_size: .; v_call: TRBV4-2; cdr3_nt: TGTGCCAGCACCACAGGACAGGGGGCTAGATCACCCCTCCACTTT; cdr3_aa: CASTTGQGARSPLHF
d_call: TRBD1; j_call: TRBJ2-1; clone_size: .; v_call: TRBV27; cdr3_nt: TGTGCCAGCAGCGTTACAGGGGTAGATGAGCAGTTCTTC; cdr3_aa: CASSVTGVDEQFF
d_call: .; j_call: TRBJ2-3; clone_size: .; v_call: TRBV5-1; cdr3_nt: TGCGCCAGCAGCTTGGGTGGGGGAGCGGCCACAGATACGCAGTATTTT; cdr3_aa: CASSLGGGAATDTQYF